The T cell receptor beta chain under discussion was sequenced for a study of CD8 T cells in ankylosing spondylitis. General study findings and limits: Made up of about eight highly homologous variants, a TCR beta motif appeared characteristic of ankylosing spondylitis blood.

MiXCR, applied by TCRdb to the 5' RACE reads, yields one record per CDR3 protein. The sample lists 750,000 to 850,000 distinct CDR3 sequences, 10% to 15% occurring once. A remark on this clonotype: The antigen is undetermined.

Germline V gives CDR1 LGHNA, CDR2 YSLEER. The V and J ends lost 0 bases and 4 bases respectively, with 12 bases between them. The CDR3 has 16 residues. The sequenced sample consisted of blood, either unsorted or a sorted T cell fraction (not recorded which). V gene TRBV4-3 combines with J gene TRBJ2-2; D possibly matches TRBD1 or TRBD2 (5 bases each). The sequence derives from a male donor with ankylosing spondylitis. The CDR3 region has the DNA TGCGCCAGCAGCCAAGACTCGGGACCTTTCACCGGGGAGCTGTTTTTT. Translation gives CASSQDSGPFTGELFF.